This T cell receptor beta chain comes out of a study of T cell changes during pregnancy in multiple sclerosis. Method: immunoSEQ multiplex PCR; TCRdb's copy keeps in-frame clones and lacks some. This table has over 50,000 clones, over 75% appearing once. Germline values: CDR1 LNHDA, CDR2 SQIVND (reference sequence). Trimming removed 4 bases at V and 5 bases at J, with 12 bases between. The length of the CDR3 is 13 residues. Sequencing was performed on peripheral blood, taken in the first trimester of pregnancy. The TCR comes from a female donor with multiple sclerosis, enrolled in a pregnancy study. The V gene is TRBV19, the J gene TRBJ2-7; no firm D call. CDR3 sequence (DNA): TGTGCCAGTAGTAGCGGCTTCCCCCACGAGCAGTACTTC. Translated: CASSSGFPHEQYF.